This TCR beta chain was sequenced during a study of T cells in Graves' hyperthyroidism and ophthalmopathy. Regarding this clonotype: This sequence may be a read error, since a much larger clone differs from it by one base.

Amplification targeted TCR beta CDR3 regions from RNA transcripts. A first-round RT-PCR of the TCR CDR3 used the HTBI primer set. MiXCR, run by TCRdb on the multiplex PCR reads, gives a single entry per CDR3 protein. The data hold some 570,000 distinct CDR3 sequences, with 14% observed a single time. This TCR came from a woman under 30 with Graves' ophthalmopathy. Sequencing was done on a sample of blood.

The CDR3 DNA reads as TGTGCCAGCAGCCAAGCGCGGGGTGAAGCTTTCTTT. This codes for CASSQARGEAFF. The chain has TRBV3-1 and TRBJ1-1; D is unresolved. The CDR3 loop spans 12 amino acids. V was cut by 1 base and J by 7 bases, with 7 bases left in between. From germline, CDR1 is LGHDT and CDR2 YNNKEL (reference sequence).